Sequencing of this T cell receptor (beta chain) was carried out in a study of OX40 agonist ivuxolimab in advanced cancers. At the level of the study: Patients were given ivuxolimab, an antibody that agonizes OX40 (CD134). Three patients showed partial responses: one hepatocellular carcinoma and two cutaneous melanoma cases.

This CDR3 has 15 amino acids. Trimming removed 2 bases from V and 1 base from J; junction bases left unmatched: 4. Germline assignment: CDR1 SGHTA and CDR2 FQGNSA. Regarding the study as a whole: Some patients without response likewise showed low normalized clonal expansion.

Produced via immunoSEQ multiplex PCR; TCRdb's table is partial and in-frame only. The table includes around 100,000 clones, roughly 89% detected once. This clone was seen a single time. Its antigen is not identified. This sequence was found in an adult with an advanced solid tumor such as melanoma, head and neck, liver or kidney cancer. The rearrangement joins TRBV7-2 to TRBJ2-7, with 8 bases fitting TRBD1. Sequencing used CD4+ or CD8+ T cells sorted from blood, obtained in a trial of the OX40 agonist ivuxolimab. CDR3 sequence (DNA): TGTGCCAGCAGCTTACAGCAGGGGGCTTCCTACGAGCAGTACTTC. Residues: CASSLQQGASYEQYF.